The TCR beta chain described here comes from a study of cytomegalovirus exposure and HLA in healthy donors. Study outcomes and limitations: Roughly even sequencing depth across donors was the assumption behind the presence/absence analyses. There were reportedly fewer N-insertions in an Asian-associated ancestry cluster than the roughly 680-donor mean, in a later analysis. Researchers counted 180 or so TCR beta chains as cytomegalovirus-associated.

Deletions cut 6 bases from V and 0 bases from J, with 9 bases between. Per germline, CDR1 MNHEY and CDR2 SMNVEV (reference sequence). This CDR3 is 14 amino acids long. Worth noting for this clone: What it recognizes is unknown.

Vbeta (60) and Jbeta (13) primers were used in the PCR. TCRdb keeps only in-frame clones here, not all; method: immunoSEQ multiplex PCR. The table lists approximately 220,000 clones, nearly 80% of them singletons. The receptor comes from a man between 18 and 29 years old in good health and CMV-seronegative. The chain is built from TRBV27 and TRBJ1-5; D remains ambiguous. Material: PBMCs. The CDR3 nucleotides read TGTGCCAGCAGGTCCTCCAGTAGCAATCAGCCCCAGCATTTT. Its protein product is CASRSSSSNQPQHF.